This T cell receptor (beta chain) originates from a study of blood T cells in healthy people across ages. The authors extracted at least 5.5 micrograms of total RNA per sample. Then a second PCR, running roughly 6 to 12 cycles, was carried out with a sample-barcoded 5' primer and a J-beta primer mix. TCRdb used MiXCR to reprocess the 5' RACE reads, holding one entry per CDR3 protein. The table has 1.5 million to 2 million distinct CDR3 sequences, more than 35% seen once; the top ten hold under 30%. CDR1 is SGHNT, CDR2 YENEEA, per germline. The CDR3 loop spans 16 amino acids. The J segment lost 1 base and the V segment lost 7 bases, leaving 11 bases of the junction unmatched.

The V and J genes are TRBV11-3 and TRBJ1-1, with 8 bases identical to TRBD1. The clonotype originates from a human donor in good health. Sequenced material: blood. Here the CDR3 reads CASTQGQARGNTEAFF. CDR3 coding DNA: TGTGCCAGCACCCAGGGACAGGCCCGGGGGAACACTGAAGCTTTCTTT.